Included here is one T cell receptor (beta chain) sequence, with context. The antigen remains unidentified. Method: immunoSEQ multiplex PCR; TCRdb's copy keeps in-frame clones and lacks some. The sample contains more than 250,000 clones, approximately 90% of which appear only once. V gave up 5 bases and J gave up 0 bases, with 14 bases separating them. The CDR3 spans 16 residues. CDR1 and CDR2 (germline): MDHEN, SYDVKM. The data belong to a study of cytomegalovirus exposure and HLA in healthy donors. Study results and caveats: Some TCR beta chains (roughly 150 of them) were listed as cytomegalovirus-associated. Many donors carried some public TCRs, although rarity characterized most TCR sequences.

The source of this sequence is a young woman in good health and CMV-seropositive. Sequencing was done on a sample of PBMCs. The rearrangement links TRBV28 to TRBJ1-5, with D tentatively TRBD1 (5 bases). CDR3 residues: CASSAHLGDSNQPQHF. As DNA, the CDR3 is TGTGCCAGCAGTGCCCACCTGGGGGATAGCAATCAGCCCCAGCATTTT.